The clone carrying this TCR beta chain was observed a handful of times. Its antigen is currently unknown. The sample belongs to a study of post-analysis software for immune sequencing data. Overall study: Disease courses included relapsing-remitting, secondary progressive and progressive-relapsing multiple sclerosis. General study points: In multiple sclerosis, normalized Chao1 diversity was significantly below that of controls. Patients used a few TRBV segments, including TRBV5-6, TRBV5-1 and TRBV20-1, more often than controls. Co-batched samples clustered tightly together by F measure.

Germline V gene sequence: CDR1 LNHNV, CDR2 YYDKDF (reference sequence). This CDR3 has 14 amino acids. V was shortened by 1 base and J by 7 bases, with 13 bases between the two germline ends. The authors incorporated unique molecular identifiers into the TCR beta cDNA libraries. cDNA molecules numbering roughly 0.5 million came from around 0.96 to 9.9 million T cells. TCRdb fed the PCR reads into MiXCR, producing one record per CDR3 protein. Seen here are roughly 580,000 distinct CDR3 sequences, about 44% observed once, and the top ten hold around 1.7%. This TCR was sampled from a girl aged 10 to 17 with multiple sclerosis. The specimen was blood. This chain joins TRBV15 and TRBJ2-5, with a weak D call TRBD1 (6 bases). As DNA, the CDR3 is TGTGCCACCAGCAGAGCAGGGGAGATTGGGACCCAGTACTTC. This sequence encodes CATSRAGEIGTQYF.